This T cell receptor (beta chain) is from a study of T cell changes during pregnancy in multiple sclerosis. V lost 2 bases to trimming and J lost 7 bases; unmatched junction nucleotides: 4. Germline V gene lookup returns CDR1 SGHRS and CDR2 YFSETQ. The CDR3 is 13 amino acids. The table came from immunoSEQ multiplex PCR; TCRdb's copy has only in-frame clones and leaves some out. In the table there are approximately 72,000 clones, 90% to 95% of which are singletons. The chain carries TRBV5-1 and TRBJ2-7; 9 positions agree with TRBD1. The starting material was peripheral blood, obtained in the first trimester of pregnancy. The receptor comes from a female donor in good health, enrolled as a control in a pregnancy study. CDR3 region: CASSLQGAEEQYF. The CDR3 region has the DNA TGCGCCAGCAGCTTACAGGGGGCGGAGGAGCAGTACTTC. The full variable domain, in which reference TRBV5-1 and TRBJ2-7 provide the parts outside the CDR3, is KAGVTQTPRYLIKTRGQQVTLSCSPISGHRSVSWYQQTPGQGLQFLFEYFSETQRNKGNFPGRFSGRQFSNSRSEMNVSTLELGDSALYLCASSLQGAEEQYFGPGTRLTVT.